Following are 30 T cell receptor beta chains from one sample sequenced in a study of cytomegalovirus exposure and HLA in healthy donors. Primers included in the PCR were 60 Vbeta and 13 Jbeta primers. Clones were sequenced by immunoSEQ multiplex PCR, and TCRdb holds only the in-frame ones, with some missing. The data contain roughly 150,000 clones, about 70% of them singletons. The sequencing input was PBMCs. The source of these receptors is a man aged 30-40 years in good health and CMV-seropositive.

The V and J genes are TRBV5-1 and TRBJ2-2; maybe TRBD2 (5 bases). The V end was cut by 3 bases, the J end by 4 bases, with 10 bases between. This CDR3 is built from 14 residues. The germline V gene encodes CDR1 SGHRS and CDR2 YFSETQ. The chain's CDR3 is CASSSGLSTGELFF. For the CDR3, the DNA is TGCGCCAGCAGCTCGGGATTGTCCACCGGGGAGCTGTTTTTT.

This clone was seen once. At one end, the junction sequence differs from germline, possibly due to a read error. The chain couples TRBV28 to TRBJ1-1; possibly TRBD1 for D (5 bases). The V gene's germline CDR1 is MDHEN and CDR2 SYDVKM. The CDR3 runs to 14 residues. The CDR3 region has the DNA TGTGCCAGCATAGACAGCCGATTGAACACTGAAGCTTCCTTT. Amino acids: CASIDSRLNTEASF.

The chain uses TRBV7-9 and TRBJ2-1, with D possibly TRBD1 on 5 matching bases. CDR3 length: 15 residues. V dropped 1 base and J dropped 3 bases, with 10 bases sitting between them. Germline V lookup: CDR1 SEHNR, CDR2 FQNEAQ (reference sequence). The CDR3 DNA follows: TGTGCCAGCAGCTTAGGGGGCTACGGCTACAATGAGCAGTTCTTC. It yields the protein CASSLGGYGYNEQFF.

CDR3 in DNA: TGTGCCAGCAGCTTAGAGACAGGGGAGTACGAGCAGTACTTC. Amino acids: CASSLETGEYEQYF. V and J are TRBV11-3 and TRBJ2-7, with 8 bases lining up with TRBD1. CDR1 and CDR2 from the germline V gene are SGHNT and YENEEA. CDR3 length: 14 amino acids. J lost 4 bases, V lost 0 bases, and 2 bases had no gene match.

V gene TRBV4-1 combines with J gene TRBJ2-3; the D is unclear. The CDR3 extends over 15 amino acids. V lost 1 base, J lost 0 bases, and 8 bases lay in between. Germline-derived CDR1 and CDR2 are MGHRA and YSYEKL. The CDR3, as DNA: TGCGCCAGCAGCCAAGTAATCGGGAGCACAGATACGCAGTATTTT. It specifies CASSQVIGSTDTQYF.

The gene calls are TRBV19 and TRBJ2-7, with 8 nucleotides matching TRBD1. Germline-derived CDR1 and CDR2 are LNHDA and SQIVND (reference sequence). Trimming cost V 3 bases and J 6 bases; bases outside gene matches: 13. The CDR3 has 16 residues. CDR3 nucleotide sequence: TGTGCCAGTAGTATGTTTCTTTCCGACAGGGGCCGCGAGCAGTACTTC. Its protein product is CASSMFLSDRGREQYF.

V usage is TRBV19 and J usage is TRBJ1-5; D is ambiguous. Trimming stripped 4 bases from V and 8 bases from J, with 15 bases between. The CDR3 sequence is 14 residues long. CDR1 and CDR2 (germline): LNHDA, SQIVND (reference sequence). Here the CDR3 reads CASSTRSSLEPQHF. DNA of the CDR3: TGTGCCAGTAGTACCCGGTCTTCCCTAGAGCCCCAGCATTTT.

V is TRBV5-1 and J is TRBJ2-1; D uncertain. Germline assignment: CDR1 SGHRS and CDR2 YFSETQ. The CDR3 runs 15 residues. With 0 bases removed from V and 7 bases from J, the gap between germline ends came to 14 bases. CDR3 sequence: CASSLDGPGRNEQFF. The CDR3 DNA reads as TGCGCCAGCAGCTTGGATGGGCCCGGTCGGAATGAGCAGTTCTTC.

The V gene is TRBV18, the J gene TRBJ1-2; TRBD1 agrees at 10 bases. With V trimmed by 3 bases and J by 6 bases, 13 bases remained unmatched. The CDR3 length is 17 residues. CDR1 and CDR2 (germline): KGHSH, LQKENI. In DNA, the CDR3 is TGTGCCAGCTCACCCCGAAGCCAAACCGGACAGGGGGATGGCTACACCTTC. Encoded protein: CASSPRSQTGQGDGYTF. Looking up the rest from reference TRBV18 and TRBJ1-2 gives the full variable domain: NAGVMQNPRHLVRRRGQEARLRCSPMKGHSHVYWYRQLPEEGLKFMVYLQKENIIDESGMPKERFSAEFPKEGPSILRIQQVVRGDSAAYFCASSPRSQTGQGDGYTFGSGTRLTVV.

The chain is built from TRBV20-1 and TRBJ2-1; D possibly corresponds to TRBD1 (5 bases). CDR3 length equals 10 residues. V was shortened by 6 bases and J by 8 bases, with 8 bases between the two germline ends. Germline loops: CDR1 DFQATT, CDR2 SNEGSKA (reference sequence). The CDR3 DNA reads as TGCAGTGCCCTCAGGGATGAGCAGTTCTTC. It codes for CSALRDEQFF.

This clone was observed a few times. This chain joins TRBV7-9 and TRBJ1-2; D not resolved. Germline V CDR1 and CDR2: SEHNR, FQNEAQ (reference sequence). This CDR3 is 13 amino acids long. Trimming shortened V by 0 bases and J by 2 bases, and 4 bases separated the two germline ends. CDR3 protein: CASSLAANYGYTF. In DNA, the CDR3 is TGTGCCAGCAGCTTAGCGGCCAACTATGGCTACACCTTC.

This sequence joins TRBV4-1 and TRBJ1-2; D is possibly TRBD1 (6 bases). The CDR3 consists of 15 residues. Germline V gene lookup returns CDR1 MGHRA and CDR2 YSYEKL. Trimming left V 0 bases short and J 4 bases short, with 12 bases between. CDR3 bases: TGCGCCAGCAGCCAAGATCGGGGGGCGGGCTATGGCTACACCTTC. Translation gives CASSQDRGAGYGYTF.

Concerning this clone: Other nucleotide sequences from this sample produce the same CDR3. This sequence joins TRBV7-3 and TRBJ1-1; 7 bases line up with TRBD1. The ends lost 0 bases at V and 4 bases at J; junction bases unmatched: 2. Germline assignment: CDR1 SGHTA and CDR2 FQGTGA. CDR3 length: 14 residues. The CDR3 nucleotides are TGTGCCAGCAGCTTAACGGCAGGGGGCACTGAAGCTTTCTTT. It specifies CASSLTAGGTEAFF.

This clone came up a few times. V gene TRBV30 combines with J gene TRBJ1-6; TRBD1 matches 8 bases. The CDR3 sequence is 16 residues long. With 1 base clipped from V and 10 bases from J, the junction kept 12 bases outside the gene matches. Germline lookup yields CDR1 GTSNPN and CDR2 SVGIG (reference sequence). The CDR3 reads CAWSAGQGVLGSPLHF. The CDR3 DNA is TGTGCCTGGAGTGCTGGACAGGGCGTCTTGGGGTCACCCCTCCACTTT.

This clone has more than one count but fewer than ten. V and J are TRBV15 and TRBJ2-5, with TRBD2 matching 9 bases. The CDR3 spans 14 residues. CDR1 is LNHNV and CDR2 is YYDKDF in the germline V gene (reference sequence). J was trimmed by 11 bases and V by 1 base; bases with no gene match: 8. The CDR3 is CATSRGDSGSKQYF. The CDR3 bases are TGTGCCACCAGCAGAGGGGATAGCGGGAGTAAGCAGTACTTC.

This sequence joins TRBV7-2 and TRBJ2-3, with 10 bases matching TRBD2. Looked up from germline, CDR1 is SGHTA and CDR2 is FQGNSA. The J segment lost 2 bases and the V segment lost 1 base, leaving 6 bases of the junction unmatched. The CDR3 length is 17 residues. The CDR3 nucleotides read TGTGCCAGCAGCTTAGGCCTAGCGGGAGAATACACAGATACGCAGTATTTT. This translates into CASSLGLAGEYTDTQYF.

The CDR3 DNA follows: TGTGCCAGCAGCCAAGAGTTTGTTTATGGACAGAGCACAGATACGCAGTATTTT. It is translated as CASSQEFVYGQSTDTQYF. The chain combines TRBV4-2 with TRBJ2-3, with D tentatively TRBD1 (6 bases). Germline assignment: CDR1 LGHNA and CDR2 YNFKEQ. The length of the CDR3 is 18 residues. Trimming removed 0 bases from V and 0 bases from J, with 16 bases in between.

In its sample, this clone was seen once. The chain uses TRBV5-1 and TRBJ1-5; D is ambiguous. The CDR3 covers 13 residues. Germline CDR1 reads SGHRS; CDR2 reads YFSETQ. V was cut by 7 bases and J by 3 bases, with 11 bases left in between. The CDR3 protein is CASHSLPNQPQHF. In nucleotides, the CDR3 is TGCGCCAGCCACTCATTGCCCAATCAGCCCCAGCATTTT. The whole variable domain, remainder taken from reference TRBV5-1 and TRBJ1-5, is KAGVTQTPRYLIKTRGQQVTLSCSPISGHRSVSWYQQTPGQGLQFLFEYFSETQRNKGNFPGRFSGRQFSNSRSEMNVSTLELGDSALYLCASHSLPNQPQHFGDGTRLSIL.

Comments on this clone: A junction boundary mismatches the germline segment, possibly from a read error. The genes are TRBV7-9 and TRBJ1-1, with D tentatively TRBD1 (6 bases). Germline V gene data show CDR1 as SEHNR and CDR2 as FQNEAQ (reference sequence). The CDR3 is 12 amino acids. The CDR3 DNA reads as TGTTCCAGCAGCGCCACAGGGACTGAAGCTTTCTTT. Its translation: CSSSATGTEAFF.

This rearrangement joins TRBV11-3 to TRBJ2-5; 7 nucleotides match TRBD1. Looked up from germline, CDR1 is SGHNT and CDR2 is YENEEA. The CDR3 is made up of 14 amino acids. V lost 1 base to trimming and J lost 5 bases; unmatched junction nucleotides: 4. This chain's CDR3 is CASSLGGGRETQYF. CDR3 sequence (DNA): TGTGCCAGCAGCTTAGGAGGGGGCAGGGAGACCCAGTACTTC.

In its sample, this clone was seen a few times. This chain links TRBV10-3 with TRBJ2-5; D perhaps matches TRBD1 (6 bases). Germline V gives CDR1 ENHRY, CDR2 SYGVKD. The V gene lost 5 bases and the J gene lost 1 base, with 8 bases spanning the gap. CDR3 length: 13 residues. CDR3 nucleotides: TGTGCCATCAGTCAGGGGACCCAAGAGACCCAGTACTTC. Encoded protein: CAISQGTQETQYF.

CDR3 DNA: TGTGCCTGGAGTGCACAGGGGGATGAGCAGTTCTTC. Translating gives CAWSAQGDEQFF. The rearrangement links TRBV30 to TRBJ2-1, with 8 bases fitting TRBD1. CDR1 and CDR2 from the germline V gene are GTSNPN and SVGIG (reference sequence). With 1 base clipped from V and 8 bases from J, the junction kept 1 base outside the gene matches. This CDR3 region has 12 residues. Variable domain in full (rest from reference TRBV30 and TRBJ2-1): SQTIHQWPATLVQPVGSPLSLECTVEGTSNPNLYWYRQAAGRGLQLLFYSVGIGQISSEVPQNLSASRPQDRQFILSSKKLLLSDSGFYLCAWSAQGDEQFFGPGTRLTVL.

The chain is built from TRBV4-1 and TRBJ2-7; D gene unclear. V lost 4 bases to trimming and J lost 0 bases, with 7 bases between them. The length of the CDR3 is 13 residues. Germline-derived CDR1 and CDR2 are MGHRA and YSYEKL. The CDR3 sequence: CASSPLDSYEQYF. For the CDR3, the DNA is TGCGCCAGCAGCCCCCTAGACTCCTACGAGCAGTACTTC.

This clone was found once. One end of the junction varies from germline; a read error may be responsible. V is TRBV28 and J is TRBJ2-7; a possible D gene is TRBD2 (7 bases). The CDR3 covers 12 residues. Germline values: CDR1 MDHEN, CDR2 SYDVKM. The CDR3 reads CASSLGRGGGTF. Written as DNA, the CDR3 is TGTGCCAGCAGTTTAGGGAGGGGGGGCGGTACGTTC. The full variable domain, in which reference TRBV28 and TRBJ2-7 provide the parts outside the CDR3, is DVKVTQSSRYLVKRTGEKVFLECVQDMDHENMFWYRQDPGLGLRLIYFSYDVKMKEKGDIPEGYSVSREKKERFSLILESASTNQTSMYLCASSLGRGGGTFGPGTRLTVT.

This chain connects TRBV10-2 to TRBJ2-4, with D possibly being TRBD2 (6 bases). CDR3 length: 17 amino acids. The germline CDR1 and CDR2 sequences are WSHSY and SAAADI. Trimming shortened V by 6 bases and J by 1 base, and 19 bases separated the two germline ends. The CDR3 spells CASRGTLGTLAKNIQYF. CDR3 DNA sequence: TGCGCCAGCAGGGGTACATTGGGGACTCTCGCCAAAAACATTCAGTACTTC.

V usage is TRBV27 and J usage is TRBJ2-2, with a possible D match to TRBD2 (7 bases). The germline V gene has CDR1 MNHEY and CDR2 SMNVEV (reference sequence). The CDR3 consists of 17 residues. V gave up 6 bases and J gave up 5 bases, with 22 bases separating them. This CDR3 reads CASSPIGTGGHTGELFF. The CDR3 DNA sequence: TGTGCCAGCAGCCCCATCGGGACCGGGGGGCATACCGGGGAGCTGTTTTTT.

The V gene is TRBV7-2, the J gene TRBJ2-7, with TRBD1 matching 7 bases. With V trimmed by 5 bases and J by 1 base, 8 bases remained unmatched. CDR1 and CDR2 from the germline V gene are SGHTA and FQGNSA. This CDR3 has 15 residues. CDR3 residues: CASSEQGSLSYEQYF. DNA for the CDR3: TGTGCCAGCAGCGAACAGGGGAGTTTATCCTACGAGCAGTACTTC.

This clone appeared once. The rearrangement uses TRBV9 and TRBJ2-1, with 9 positions matching TRBD2. The CDR3 has 15 residues. Germline CDR1 and CDR2: SGDLS and YYNGEE. The J segment lost 5 bases and the V segment lost 3 bases, leaving 6 bases of the junction unmatched. In DNA form, the CDR3 reads TGTGCCAGCAGCGCCCGCCTAGCGGGACACAATGAGCAGTTCTTC. Translation gives CASSARLAGHNEQFF.

V gene TRBV27 combines with J gene TRBJ2-1; D remains ambiguous. Per the germline V gene, CDR1 is MNHEY and CDR2 is SMNVEV (reference sequence). The CDR3 length is 15 residues. The V end lost 5 bases, the J end lost 0 bases, and 11 bases lay between the germline ends. In DNA, the CDR3 is TGTGCCAGCAGTCTGTCTGCCGGCTCCTACAATGAGCAGTTCTTC. Translated: CASSLSAGSYNEQFF.

CDR3: CASSFGQGFGEQYF. The CDR3 DNA sequence: TGTGCCAGCAGTTTCGGACAGGGATTCGGCGAGCAGTACTTC. V usage is TRBV27 and J usage is TRBJ2-7, with 8 bases identical to TRBD1. Germline trimming cut 3 bases from V and 6 bases from J; bases unmatched to any gene: 7. This CDR3 is 14 amino acids long. Germline V gene data show CDR1 as MNHEY and CDR2 as SMNVEV (reference sequence).